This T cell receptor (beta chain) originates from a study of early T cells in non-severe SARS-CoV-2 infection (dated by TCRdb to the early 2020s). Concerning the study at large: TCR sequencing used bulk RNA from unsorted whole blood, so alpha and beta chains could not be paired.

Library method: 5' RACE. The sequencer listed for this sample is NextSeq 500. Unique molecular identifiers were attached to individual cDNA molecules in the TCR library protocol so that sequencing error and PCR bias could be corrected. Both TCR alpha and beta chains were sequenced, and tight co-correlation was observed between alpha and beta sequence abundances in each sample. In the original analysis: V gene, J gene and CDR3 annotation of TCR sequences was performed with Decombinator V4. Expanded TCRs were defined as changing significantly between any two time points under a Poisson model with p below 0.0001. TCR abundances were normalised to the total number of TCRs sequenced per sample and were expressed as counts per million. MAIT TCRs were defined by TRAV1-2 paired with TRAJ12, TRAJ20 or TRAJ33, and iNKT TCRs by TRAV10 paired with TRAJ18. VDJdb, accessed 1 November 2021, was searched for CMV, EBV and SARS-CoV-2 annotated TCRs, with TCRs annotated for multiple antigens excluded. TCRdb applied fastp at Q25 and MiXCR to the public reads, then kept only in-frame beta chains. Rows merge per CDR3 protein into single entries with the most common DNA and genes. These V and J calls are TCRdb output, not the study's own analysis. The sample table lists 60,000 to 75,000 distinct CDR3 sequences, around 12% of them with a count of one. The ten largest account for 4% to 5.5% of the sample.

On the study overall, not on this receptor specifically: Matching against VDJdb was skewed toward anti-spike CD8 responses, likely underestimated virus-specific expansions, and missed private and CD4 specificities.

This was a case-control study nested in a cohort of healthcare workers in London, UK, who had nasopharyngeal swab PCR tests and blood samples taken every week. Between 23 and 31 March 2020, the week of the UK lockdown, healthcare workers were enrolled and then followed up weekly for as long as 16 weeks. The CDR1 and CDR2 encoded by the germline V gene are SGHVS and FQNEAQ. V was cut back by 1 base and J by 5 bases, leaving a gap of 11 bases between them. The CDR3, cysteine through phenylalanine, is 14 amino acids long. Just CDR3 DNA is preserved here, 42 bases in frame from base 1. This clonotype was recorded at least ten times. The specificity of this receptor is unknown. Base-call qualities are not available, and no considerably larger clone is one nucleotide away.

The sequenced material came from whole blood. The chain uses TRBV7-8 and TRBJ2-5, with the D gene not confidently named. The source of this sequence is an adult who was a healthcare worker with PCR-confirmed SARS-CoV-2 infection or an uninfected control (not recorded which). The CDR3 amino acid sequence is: CASSLDIGRETQYF. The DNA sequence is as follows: TGTGCCAGCAGCTTAGATATCGGGCGGGAGACCCAGTACTTC.